These 14 T cell receptor beta chains were sequenced from one sample in a study of blood T cells in healthy people across ages. Sample-barcoded 5' priming and a J-beta primer mix drove a second PCR of about 6 to 12 cycles. TCRdb re-called the 5' RACE reads through MiXCR, storing one row per CDR3 protein. Of 590,000 or so distinct CDR3 sequences detected, about 28% appear once; the ten largest clones hold 15% to 18%. The material sequenced was blood. These receptor sequences come from a woman of 80 years or more in good health.

This clonotype occurred a few times. The V gene is TRBV6-1, the J gene TRBJ1-6; 8 bases fit TRBD1. Germline V gene sequence: CDR1 MNHNS, CDR2 SASEGT. V lost 5 bases and J lost 5; bases outside the gene matches: 5. CDR3 length: 15 amino acids. The CDR3 coding sequence is TGTGCCAGCAGTCCACGGACAGGGAATAATTCACCCCTCCACTTT. Amino acid sequence: CASSPRTGNNSPLHF.

Comments on this clonotype: A much larger clone differs by one base, so this may be a read error. The chain uses TRBV5-4 and TRBJ1-2, with 7 bases fitting TRBD1. This CDR3 is built from 15 residues. Germline V lookup: CDR1 SGHNT, CDR2 YYREEE (reference sequence). CDR3 region: CASSRGTVLSYDYTF. CDR3 nucleotide sequence: TGTGCCAGCAGCAGGGGGACAGTGTTATCCTATGACTACACCTTC. Filled out from reference TRBV5-4 and TRBJ1-2, the complete variable domain reads ETGVTQSPTHLIKTRGQQVTLRCSSQSGHNTVSWYQQALGQGPQFIFQYYREEENGRGNFPPRFSGLQFPNYSSELNVNALELDDSALYLCASSRGTVLSYDYTFGSGTRLTVV.

This clonotype was detected a few times. The rearrangement joins TRBV27 to TRBJ1-5, with 11 nucleotides matching TRBD1. J gave up 1 base and V 5 bases, and 4 bases lay outside the gene matches. This CDR3 comprises 16 residues. CDR1 and CDR2 (germline): MNHEY, SMNVEV (reference sequence). In DNA form, the CDR3 reads TGTGCCAGCAGTCGGACAGGGGGCACGAGCAATCAGCCCCAGCATTTT. Residues: CASSRTGGTSNQPQHF.

The chain uses TRBV27 and TRBJ1-1; perhaps TRBD1 as D (5 bases). The CDR3 has 14 residues. Germline lookup yields CDR1 MNHEY and CDR2 SMNVEV (reference sequence). Deletions cut 6 bases from V and 0 bases from J, with 11 bases between. CDR3 loop: CASRSQGMNTEAFF. The CDR3 DNA sequence: TGTGCCAGCAGATCTCAGGGAATGAACACTGAAGCTTTCTTT.

This clonotype was detected only a few times. A single base separates this from a much larger clone, so it may be a read error. The chain carries TRBV20-1 and TRBJ2-1, with a possible D match to TRBD2 (5 bases). Germline lookup yields CDR1 DFQATT and CDR2 SNEGSKA (reference sequence). Trimming left V 5 bases short and J 4 bases short, with 15 bases between. The CDR3 runs to 14 residues. The chain's CDR3 is CSAHAGRRYNEQFF. CDR3 sequence (DNA): TGCAGTGCTCACGCAGGTCGGAGGTACAATGAGCAGTTCTTC.

This clonotype was seen many times. V is TRBV9 and J is TRBJ1-2; 8 bases are shared with TRBD1. There are 14 residues in the CDR3. Germline V gene data show CDR1 as SGDLS and CDR2 as YYNGEE. Trimming took 3 bases from V and 6 from J; bases not matched to a gene: 7. As DNA, the CDR3 is TGTGCCAGCAGCGCCCTGGGACAGGCCCATGGCTACACCTTC. It yields the protein CASSALGQAHGYTF.

This clonotype occurred many times. The chain carries TRBV24-1 and TRBJ2-5, with a weak D call TRBD1 (5 bases). The CDR3 runs to 12 residues. Trimming stripped 5 bases from V and 4 bases from J, with 7 bases between. In germline, CDR1 is KGHDR, CDR2 SFDVKD. The CDR3 DNA is TGTGCCACCAGTGCAGGGTTAGAGACCCAGTACTTC. Amino acids: CATSAGLETQYF.

On this clonotype: One base away lies a much larger clone, so this may be a sequencing read error. This chain joins TRBV4-2 and TRBJ2-7, with 9 nucleotides matching TRBD2. CDR1 and CDR2 (germline): LGHNA, YNFKEQ. This CDR3 region has 16 residues. The CDR3 sequence is CASSQLAGGATYERYF. CDR3 DNA: TGTGCCAGCAGCCAACTTGCGGGGGGGGCCACCTACGAGCGGTACTTC.

This clonotype was counted a few times. This chain links TRBV7-8 with TRBJ2-2, with D tentatively TRBD2 (6 bases). CDR1 SGHVS and CDR2 FQNEAQ come from the germline V gene. V shed 11 bases and J shed 6 bases, with 19 bases lying between them. The CDR3 extends over 14 amino acids. DNA for the CDR3: TGTGCCGGGCGCGGGGAAAATGGCGCCGGGGAGCTGTTTTTT. Amino acids: CAGRGENGAGELFF.

This clonotype was detected a few times. CDR3 in DNA: TGTGCCAGCAGCGAATTCCCGCGAGGGGATTGGGGCTACACCTTC. This encodes CASSEFPRGDWGYTF. J is TRBJ1-2 and V is TRBV9; D is perhaps TRBD1 (5 bases). CDR1 is SGDLS, CDR2 YYNGEE, per germline. The length of the CDR3 is 15 residues. The V and J ends lost 3 bases and 8 bases respectively, with 20 bases between them. The whole variable domain, remainder taken from reference TRBV9 and TRBJ1-2, is DSGVTQTPKHLITATGQRVTLRCSPRSGDLSVYWYQQSLDQGLQFLIQYYNGEERAKGNILERFSAQQFPDLHSELNLSSLELGDSALYFCASSEFPRGDWGYTFGSGTRLTVV.

The CDR3 nucleotides are TGTGCCAGCAGCGTAGAGGAGGGGGGGGGCGGCAGTCTGAAGGCGGGGCAAGAGACCCAGTACTTC. This encodes CASSVEEGGGGSLKAGQETQYF. The genes are TRBV9 and TRBJ2-5; possible D gene TRBD2, 7 bases. Deletions cut 0 bases from V and 2 bases from J, with 32 bases between. Germline loops: CDR1 SGDLS, CDR2 YYNGEE. The CDR3 spans 22 residues.

Concerning this clonotype: This may come from a read error, since a much larger clone is one base off. The rearrangement uses TRBV5-1 and TRBJ2-4; D remains unclear. The last part of the DNA fits TRBJ2-5 better; the J call may be wrong. Germline loops: CDR1 SGHRS, CDR2 YFSETQ. The CDR3 consists of 15 residues. Here the CDR3 reads CTSSLRSSSGETQYF. In nucleotides, the CDR3 is TGCACCAGCAGCTTACGATCCAGTTCTGGAGAGACCCAGTACTTC.

This clonotype has ten or more counts. The rearrangement links TRBV18 to TRBJ1-2, with 11 bases matching TRBD1. V lost 10 bases and J lost 8; bases outside the gene matches: 9. The CDR3 is 13 amino acids. Germline CDR1 and CDR2: KGHSH and LQKENI. As DNA, the CDR3 is TGTGCCACGACTAAGGACAGGGGGCTCGGCTACACCTTC. This translates into CATTKDRGLGYTF. Supplemented by reference TRBV18 and TRBJ1-2, the full variable domain reads NAGVMQNPRHLVRRRGQEARLRCSPMKGHSHVYWYRQLPEEGLKFMVYLQKENIIDESGMPKERFSAEFPKEGPSILRIQQVVRGDSAAYFCATTKDRGLGYTFGSGTRLTVV.

This clonotype was observed at least ten times. The chain couples TRBV9 to TRBJ2-1; D is unresolved. The germline V gene has CDR1 SGDLS and CDR2 YYNGEE. CDR3 length equals 16 residues. V was shortened by 0 bases and J by 0 bases, with 10 bases between the two germline ends. The CDR3: CASSVVGRSSYNEQFF. The CDR3 bases are TGTGCCAGCAGCGTAGTGGGCAGAAGCTCCTACAATGAGCAGTTCTTC. Full variable domain (missing parts from reference TRBV9 and TRBJ2-1): DSGVTQTPKHLITATGQRVTLRCSPRSGDLSVYWYQQSLDQGLQFLIQYYNGEERAKGNILERFSAQQFPDLHSELNLSSLELGDSALYFCASSVVGRSSYNEQFFGPGTRLTVL.